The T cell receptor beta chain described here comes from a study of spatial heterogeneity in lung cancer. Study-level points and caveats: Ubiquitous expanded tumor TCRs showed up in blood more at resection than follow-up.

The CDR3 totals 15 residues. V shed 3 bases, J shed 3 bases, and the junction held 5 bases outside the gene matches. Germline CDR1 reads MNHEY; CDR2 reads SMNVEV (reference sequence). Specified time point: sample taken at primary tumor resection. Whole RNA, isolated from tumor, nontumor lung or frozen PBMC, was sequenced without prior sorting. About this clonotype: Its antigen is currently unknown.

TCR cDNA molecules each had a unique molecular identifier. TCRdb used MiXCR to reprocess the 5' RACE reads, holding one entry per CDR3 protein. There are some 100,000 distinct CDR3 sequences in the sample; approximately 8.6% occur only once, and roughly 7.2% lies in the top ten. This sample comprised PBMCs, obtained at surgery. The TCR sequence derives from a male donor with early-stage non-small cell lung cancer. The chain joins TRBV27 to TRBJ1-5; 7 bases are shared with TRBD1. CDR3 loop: CASSFYRGVNQPQHF. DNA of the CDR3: TGTGCCAGCAGTTTCTACAGGGGCGTCAATCAGCCCCAGCATTTT.